These T cell receptor beta chains were read from a single sample in a study of blood T cell repertoires in COVID-19. The data were produced by immunoSEQ multiplex PCR, yet TCRdb's version contains in-frame clones alone and is incomplete. The sample holds some 100,000 clones; about 89% are singletons and the top ten take over 0.95%. Sequenced sample: peripheral blood. The receptors shown here come from a man aged 55 to 70 with acute or convalescent COVID-19. Each CDR3 is given with its conserved first and last residue. Fields, in order: clone size, CDR3 length, D gene, V gene, J gene, CDR3 DNA, CDR3 protein. The D gene is left open where the match is weak. The size field is filled for only some rows; it gives once, few, many or a size class.

once	17	NA	TRBV27	TRBJ1-1	TGTGCCAGCAGTTTATGGGGGGTATGGATTGAGAGCACTGAAGCTTTCTTT	CASSLWGVWIESTEAFF
NA	13	TRBD1	TRBV5-4	TRBJ2-1	TGTGCCAGCAGCAGGGACAGCAACAATGAGCAGTTCTTC	CASSRDSNNEQFF
NA	16	NA	TRBV7-8	TRBJ2-1	TGTGCCAGCAGCTTACGTCTGGAGGGAGGCAGCAATGAGCAGTTCTTC	CASSLRLEGGSNEQFF
NA	12	NA	TRBV3-1/TRBV3-2	TRBJ1-2	TGTGCCAGCAGCCAAGCAGGGCGCGGCTACACCTTC	CASSQAGRGYTF
NA	18	NA	TRBV19	TRBJ2-2	TGTGCCAGTAGTATTCTCGCTAGCCAAACCCGTGGGACCGGGGAGCTGTTTTTT	CASSILASQTRGTGELFF
NA	15	TRBD1	TRBV19	TRBJ2-2	TGTGCCATCCCAATCGGGACAGGGGGCCTGCGGGAGCTGTTTTTT	CAIPIGTGGLRELFF
NA	16	TRBD2	TRBV3-1/TRBV3-2	TRBJ2-5	TGTGCCAGCAGCCAGCCCGGGACTAGCGGCCAAGAGACCCAGTACTTC	CASSQPGTSGQETQYF
NA	16	NA	TRBV7-3	TRBJ2-6	TGTGCCAGCAGCTGGCGAGGGAACTCTGGGGCCAACGTCCTGACTTTC	CASSWRGNSGANVLTF
NA	16	NA	TRBV9	TRBJ2-2	TGTGCCAGCAGCGTAGGGCAGGTAGCGTGGACCGGGGAGCTGTTTTTT	CASSVGQVAWTGELFF
NA	16	TRBD1	TRBV9	TRBJ1-5	TGTGCCAGCAGCGCAGGGACAGGGGACAGCAATCAGCCCCAGCATTTT	CASSAGTGDSNQPQHF
NA	12	NA	TRBV29-1	TRBJ1-2	TGCAGCGTTTTGACAGGCGTCAATGGCTACACCTTC	CSVLTGVNGYTF
NA	22	NA	TRBV1	TRBJ2-2	TGCACCAGCAGCCAAGTGGTCGTGCTAGCGGGAGGGCCCTGGGAGAACACCGGGGAGCTGTTTTTT	CTSSQVVVLAGGPWENTGELFF
NA	16	TRBD1	TRBV11-2	TRBJ2-5	TGTGCCAGCAGCCCATCCCGGGACAGGGGGCTGGAGACCCAGTACTTC	CASSPSRDRGLETQYF
NA	17	TRBD1	TRBV3-1/TRBV3-2	TRBJ1-1	TGTGCCAGCAGCCAGCACTCCCGAGGGACAGGGTTCACTGAAGCTTTCTTT	CASSQHSRGTGFTEAFF
NA	13	TRBD1	TRBV6-5	TRBJ2-4	TGTGCCAGCCCTGAGGACAGGGGCGGGATTCAGTACTTC	CASPEDRGGIQYF
NA	19	NA	TRBV15	TRBJ1-4	TGTGCCACCAGCGACTCCTGGACAAGCCCCAATACAACTAATGAAAAACTGTTTTTT	CATSDSWTSPNTTNEKLFF
NA	14	NA	TRBV18	TRBJ1-1	TGTGCCAGCTCACCACTCAGTGCCAACACTGAAGCTTTCTTT	CASSPLSANTEAFF
once	17	TRBD2	TRBV6-1	TRBJ2-2	TGTGCCAGCAGTGCTCGGACTAGCGGGCCGAACACCGGGGAGCTGTTTTTT	CASSARTSGPNTGELFF
NA	16	TRBD2	TRBV7-9	TRBJ2-3	TGTGCCAGCAGCCGGAGGCGCTTCGGGGGGGAAGATACGCAGTATTTT	CASSRRRFGGEDTQYF
NA	14	TRBD1	TRBV27	TRBJ1-5	TGTGCCAGCAGGTCCGGGACAGGGCATCAGCCCCAGCATTTT	CASRSGTGHQPQHF
NA	14	TRBD1	TRBV10-2	TRBJ1-5	TGCGCCAGCAGTCCTACAGGGGGCAGAGAGCCCCAGCATTTT	CASSPTGGREPQHF
NA	13	NA	TRBV27	TRBJ1-1	TGTGCCAGCAGTTTTTTCGGGGACACTGAAGCTTTCTTT	CASSFFGDTEAFF
NA	15	NA	TRBV5-8	TRBJ2-7	TGTGCCAGCAGCCTAATCGTGGGGCATGGCTACGAGCAGTACTTC	CASSLIVGHGYEQYF
NA	14	NA	TRBV11-3	TRBJ1-2	TGTGCCAGCAGCTTAGGCAGGGCGAACTATGGCTACACCTTC	CASSLGRANYGYTF
NA	15	TRBD1	TRBV7-9	TRBJ2-2	TGTGCCAGCAGCTCTCCCGGGACAGTCCCCGGGGAGCTGTTTTTT	CASSSPGTVPGELFF
NA	15	NA	TRBV6-4	TRBJ2-3	TGTGCCAGCAGTGACTCAGGGGCTAGCACAGATACGCAGTATTTT	CASSDSGASTDTQYF
NA	15	TRBD2	TRBV5-4	TRBJ2-7	TGTGCCAGCAGCTTAGACGGGGGGAACTCCTACGAGCAGTACTTC	CASSLDGGNSYEQYF